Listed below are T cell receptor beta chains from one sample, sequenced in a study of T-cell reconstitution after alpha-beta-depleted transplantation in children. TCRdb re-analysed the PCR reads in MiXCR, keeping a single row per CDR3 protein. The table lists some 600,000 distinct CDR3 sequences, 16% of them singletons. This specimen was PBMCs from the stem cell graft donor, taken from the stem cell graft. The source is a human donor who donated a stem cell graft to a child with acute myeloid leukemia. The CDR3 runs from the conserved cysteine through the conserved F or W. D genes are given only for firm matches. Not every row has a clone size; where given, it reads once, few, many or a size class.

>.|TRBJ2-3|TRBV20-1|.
TGCAGTGCTGGAGGGACTCGGGGCACAGATACGCAGTATTTT
CSAGGTRGTDTQYF
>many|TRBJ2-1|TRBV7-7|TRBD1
TGTGCCAGCAGCCCCGGGACAGGTCCCAATGAGCAGTTCTTC
CASSPGTGPNEQFF
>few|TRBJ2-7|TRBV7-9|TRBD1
TGTGCCAGCAGCCCCGGGACAGAAAACTCCTACGAGCAGTACTTC
CASSPGTENSYEQYF
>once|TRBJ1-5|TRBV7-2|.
TGTGCCAGCAGCTCCTCCGGCTCCCTCAATTTT
CASSSSGSLNF
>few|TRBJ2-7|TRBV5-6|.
TGTGCCAGCAGCGCAGGATTAGGGCAGATCTACGAGCAGTACTTC
CASSAGLGQIYEQYF
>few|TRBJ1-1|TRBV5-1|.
TGCGCCAGCATAGAGGGGGGCAGGTCGGGCACTGAAGCTTTCTTT
CASIEGGRSGTEAFF
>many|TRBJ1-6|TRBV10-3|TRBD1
TGTGCCATCGAACAGGGGGCGAGCTCCTATAATTCACCCCTCCACTTT
CAIEQGASSYNSPLHF
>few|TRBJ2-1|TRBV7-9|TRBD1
TGTGCCAGCAGCTCGGAGGACAGGGGACTTCACAATGAGCAGTTCTTC
CASSSEDRGLHNEQFF
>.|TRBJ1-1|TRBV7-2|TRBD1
TGTGCCAGCAGCCCTCAGGGCAGGGGGCTGGGTGAAGCTTTCTTT
CASSPQGRGLGEAFF
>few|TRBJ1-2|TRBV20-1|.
TGCAGTGCTAGTGGGCAGGACTATGGCTACACCTTC
CSASGQDYGYTF
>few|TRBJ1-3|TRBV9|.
TGTGCCAGCACCCCCCGGCCGGACGGAAACACCATATATTTT
CASTPRPDGNTIYF
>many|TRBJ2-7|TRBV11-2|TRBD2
TGTGCCAGCAGCTGGCCAGGGCGGACTAGCGCCACGCTTAATTCCTACGAGCAGTACTTC
CASSWPGRTSATLNSYEQYF
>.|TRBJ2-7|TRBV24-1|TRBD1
TGTGCCACCAGCCAGGGACAGAGTTATTACGAGCAGTACTTC
CATSQGQSYYEQYF
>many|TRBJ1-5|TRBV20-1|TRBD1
TGCAGTGCTAGTCAGGGGGCAGTTAGCAATCAGCCCCAGCATTTT
CSASQGAVSNQPQHF
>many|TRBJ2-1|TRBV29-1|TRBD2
TGCAGCGTTGAAGAGGGGCGGGGGGGACCCAATGAGCAGTTCTTC
CSVEEGRGGPNEQFF